This note documents a single T cell receptor (beta chain) sequence. This entry is derived from a study of shared clonotypes between healthy human individuals. This CDR3 has 14 residues. The V end was cut by 4 bases, the J end by 2 bases, with 12 bases between. The germline V gene encodes CDR1 LNHDA and CDR2 SQIVND (reference sequence). Here immunoSEQ multiplex PCR was the method, and the copy in TCRdb shows in-frame clones only, minus some. The sample comprises hundreds of thousands of clones, 95% to 98% of which are singletons, and about 0.057% rests with the top ten. The specimen sequenced was naive CD4+ T cells sorted from blood. The sample's subset: CD45RA+ positively selected. V is TRBV19 and J is TRBJ2-7; D could derive from TRBD1 or TRBD2 (5 bases each). The clonotype was recovered from a woman in her twenties or thirties in good health. The CDR3 DNA is TGTGCCAGTAGTACCGGGACGTCTACCTACGAGCAGTACTTC. Its protein is CASSTGTSTYEQYF.